These T cell receptor beta chains were read from a single sample in a study of cytomegalovirus exposure and HLA in healthy donors. The assay was immunoSEQ multiplex PCR, and TCRdb's table has in-frame clones only and misses some. In total, the table holds about 83,000 clones. The sample comprised PBMCs. The receptors here all came from a man younger than 35 in good health and CMV-seropositive. The CDR3 runs from the conserved cysteine through the conserved F or W. D genes are given only for firm matches.

v_call	d_call	j_call	cdr3_nt	cdr3_aa
TRBV29-1	TRBD1	TRBJ1-2	TGCAGCGTTACCGGGACAGGTCCTTCTGGCTACACCTTC	CSVTGTGPSGYTF
TRBV6-4	.	TRBJ2-4	TGTGCCAGCAGTGACACCAGGACGGGGAACATTCAGTACTTC	CASSDTRTGNIQYF
TRBV4-1	TRBD2	TRBJ2-7	TGCGCCAGCAGCCAAGGGAGACTAGCGGGAAGAAAACGCGAGCAGTACTTC	CASSQGRLAGRKREQYF
TRBV7-6	TRBD2	TRBJ2-1	TGTGCCAGCAGCTTACAGACTAGCGGGAGCACGCAGTTCTTC	CASSLQTSGSTQFF
TRBV5-6	.	TRBJ2-7	TGTGCCAGCAGCTTTGGCAGATCCTACGAGCAGTACTTC	CASSFGRSYEQYF
TRBV7-2	.	TRBJ1-2	TGTGCCAGCAGCTTATACGTAGGGACATTTAACTATGGCTACACCTTC	CASSLYVGTFNYGYTF
TRBV7-9	.	TRBJ2-7	TGTGCCAGCAGCCCGGGACTCGCGGGTGGGGAGCAGTACTTC	CASSPGLAGGEQYF
TRBV9	TRBD2	TRBJ2-2	TGTGCCAGCAGCGTAGTTGCTAGCGGAGGCACCGGGGAGCTGTTTTTT	CASSVVASGGTGELFF
TRBV10-3	TRBD2	TRBJ2-7	TGTGCCATCACCCTGGGAGGGCTAGCTCACGAGCAGTACTTC	CAITLGGLAHEQYF
TRBV10-2	.	TRBJ1-2	TGCGCCAGCAGTGAGAGTACTCAAACGGGTGGCTACACCTTC	CASSESTQTGGYTF
TRBV15	.	TRBJ2-1	TGTGCCACCAGCAGAGTTCCCCCGACAGCCCCCGGTCATGAGCAGTTCTTC	CATSRVPPTAPGHEQFF
TRBV4-1	TRBD1	TRBJ1-5	TGCGCCAGCAGCCAGGAACACAGGGGGCTCAATCAGCCCCAGCATTTT	CASSQEHRGLNQPQHF
TRBV7-3	.	TRBJ1-1	TGTGCCAGCAGCTTAGGTCCTTTGGCAGTAAAGAACACTGAAGCTTTCTTT	CASSLGPLAVKNTEAFF